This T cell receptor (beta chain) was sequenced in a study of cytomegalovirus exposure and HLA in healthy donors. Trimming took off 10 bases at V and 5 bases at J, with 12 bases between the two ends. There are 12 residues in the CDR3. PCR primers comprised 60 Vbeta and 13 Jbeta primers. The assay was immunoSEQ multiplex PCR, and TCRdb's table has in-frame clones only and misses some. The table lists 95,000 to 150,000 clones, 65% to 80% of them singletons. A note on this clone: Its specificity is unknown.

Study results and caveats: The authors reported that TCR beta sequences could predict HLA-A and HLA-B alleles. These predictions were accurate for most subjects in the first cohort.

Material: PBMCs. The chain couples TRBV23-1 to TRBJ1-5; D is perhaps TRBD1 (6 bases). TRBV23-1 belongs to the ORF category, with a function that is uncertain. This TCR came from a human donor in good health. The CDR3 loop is CATRGAYQPQHF. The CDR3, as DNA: TGCGCCACCAGGGGAGCCTATCAGCCCCAGCATTTT.